This TCR beta chain emerged from a study of blood T cell repertoires in COVID-19. TCRdb keeps only in-frame clones here, not all; method: immunoSEQ multiplex PCR. This sample has under 150,000 clones, with more than 80% found just once. With V trimmed by 6 bases and J by 2 bases, 2 bases remained unmatched. This CDR3 region has 13 residues. CDR1 and CDR2 (germline): SEHNR, FQNEAQ (reference sequence). The V call is TRBV7-9, the J call TRBJ2-3; TRBD2 matches 7 bases. This sequence was found in a human donor in a cohort sampled during active COVID-19. Sequenced input: peripheral blood. CDR3 residues: CASSRGDTDTQYF. The CDR3 DNA is TGTGCCAGCAGTCGGGGGGACACAGATACGCAGTATTTT.